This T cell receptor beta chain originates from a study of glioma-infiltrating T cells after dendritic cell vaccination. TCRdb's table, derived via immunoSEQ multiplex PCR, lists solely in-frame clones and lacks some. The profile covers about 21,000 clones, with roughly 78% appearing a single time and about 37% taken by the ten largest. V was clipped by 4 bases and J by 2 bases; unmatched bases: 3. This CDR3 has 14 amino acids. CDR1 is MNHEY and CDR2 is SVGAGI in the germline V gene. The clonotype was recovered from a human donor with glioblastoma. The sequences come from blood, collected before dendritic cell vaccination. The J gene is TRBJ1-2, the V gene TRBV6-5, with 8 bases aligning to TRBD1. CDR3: CASSSGGSNYGYTF. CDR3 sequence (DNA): TGTGCCAGCAGTTCAGGGGGCTCGAACTATGGCTACACCTTC.